Shown below are 9 T cell receptor beta chains from a single sample sequenced in a study of OX40 agonist ivuxolimab in advanced cancers. TCRdb keeps only in-frame clones here, not all; method: immunoSEQ multiplex PCR. The repertoire holds about 67,000 clones, with about 90% as singletons. Sequenced material: CD4+ or CD8+ T cells sorted from blood, taken in a trial of the OX40 agonist ivuxolimab. These receptors were taken from an adult with an advanced solid tumor such as melanoma, head and neck, liver or kidney cancer.

This chain links TRBV10-3 with TRBJ1-3, with 9 nucleotides matching TRBD1. CDR1 and CDR2 from the germline V gene are ENHRY and SYGVKD. The CDR3 totals 14 residues. V shed 8 bases and J 4 bases; nucleotides not matched to a gene: 6. As DNA, the CDR3 is TGTGCCATCCTCGGGACAGGGACCGGAAACACCATATATTTT. This encodes CAILGTGTGNTIYF.

This clone was picked up one time. V and J are TRBV28 and TRBJ2-5; D call uncertain. With the DNA end fitting TRBJ2-7 better, the J assignment may be wrong. The germline V gene has CDR1 MDHEN and CDR2 SYDVKM. This CDR3 region has 15 residues. The CDR3 DNA follows: TGTGCCAGCAGTTTGGGTGGGGTCTCCCCCTACGAGCAGTACTTC. It encodes CASSLGGVSPYEQYF.

The gene calls are TRBV18 and TRBJ2-5, with 7 bases lining up with TRBD1. The closer fit of TRBJ2-7 to the DNA end suggests the J call may be wrong. This CDR3 region has 14 residues. Per the germline V gene, CDR1 is KGHSH and CDR2 is LQKENI. For the CDR3, the DNA is TGTGCCAGCTCACGGGGGACAGATATCTCCGAGCAGTACTTC. It encodes CASSRGTDISEQYF.

This CDR3 reads CASSRTGTSGRRGTDTQYF. The CDR3, as DNA: TGTGCCAGCAGCCGTACCGGGACTAGCGGGAGGAGGGGTACAGATACGCAGTATTTT. The chain joins TRBV5-4 to TRBJ2-3; 15 bases line up with TRBD2. Trimming removed 4 bases from V and 3 bases from J; junction bases left unmatched: 12. CDR1 and CDR2 (germline): SGHNT, YYREEE (reference sequence). CDR3 length equals 19 residues. Full variable domain (missing parts from reference TRBV5-4 and TRBJ2-3): ETGVTQSPTHLIKTRGQQVTLRCSSQSGHNTVSWYQQALGQGPQFIFQYYREEENGRGNFPPRFSGLQFPNYSSELNVNALELDDSALYLCASSRTGTSGRRGTDTQYFGPGTRLTVL.

V usage is TRBV5-3 and J usage is TRBJ1-5; TRBD1 matches 7 bases. TRBV5-3 is sorted into the ORF group, with uncertain function. The CDR3 is 16 residues long. V shed 5 bases, J shed 5 bases, and the junction held 13 bases outside the gene matches. The DNA for the CDR3 is TGTGCCAGAAGAACCAACAGGGGACGGTTGTATCAGCCCCAGCATTTT. This codes for CARRTNRGRLYQPQHF.

The table lists this clone with a count of one. The chain links TRBV28 to TRBJ1-5; TRBD1 might be the D (6 bases). The V gene lost 3 bases and the J gene lost 0 bases, with 15 bases spanning the gap. The germline V gene has CDR1 MDHEN and CDR2 SYDVKM. The CDR3 length is 17 residues. Written as DNA, the CDR3 is TGTGCCAGCAGTTTGCGGAGGACAGCTTATAGCAATCAGCCCCAGCATTTT. The encoded protein is CASSLRRTAYSNQPQHF.

The rearrangement joins TRBV6-1 to TRBJ2-2; D is perhaps TRBD2 (6 bases). The CDR3 is 14 residues long. V was trimmed by 6 bases and J by 6 bases, leaving 14 bases between them. Looked up from germline, CDR1 is MNHNS and CDR2 is SASEGT. This CDR3 is CASRIGGIAGELFF. The CDR3 nucleotides are TGTGCCAGCAGAATAGGAGGGATTGCCGGGGAGCTGTTTTTT.

The count of this clone is one. V gene TRBV5-4 combines with J gene TRBJ2-1; 10 positions agree with TRBD1. CDR1 and CDR2 (germline): SGHNT, YYREEE (reference sequence). The V gene end was trimmed by 0 bases and the J gene end by 7 bases; junction bases not matched to a gene: 4. This CDR3 is built from 15 residues. CDR3 bases: TGTGCCAGCAGCTTGGGCGGGACAGGGGCGAATGAGCAGTTCTTC. Translation: CASSLGGTGANEQFF.

The genes are TRBV21-1 and TRBJ2-6; the D call in the table, TRBD1, was not verified against the DNA. TRBV21-1 constitutes a pseudogene. CDR3 length: 20 amino acids. CDR3 sequence reads: CASSKARRAEGGSGANVLTF. The CDR3 DNA reads TGTGCCAGCAGCAAAGCCCGGCGAGCAGAAGGGGGCTCTGGGGCCAACGTCCTGACTTTC.